These T cell receptor beta chains were read from a single sample in a study of cytomegalovirus exposure and HLA in healthy donors. The method was immunoSEQ multiplex PCR; TCRdb's version includes in-frame clones alone and lacks a portion of them. Seen here are approximately 97,000 clones, around 60% observed once, and the top ten hold approximately 4.8%. What was sequenced was PBMCs. All receptors come from a human donor in good health. Both conserved end residues are part of each CDR3. D genes are given only for firm matches. Part of the rows lack a size; the others show once, few, many or a class for expanded clones.

J,length,D,size,V,DNA,CDR3
TRBJ2-1,13,TRBD2,.,TRBV2,TGTGCCAGCAGTCCCCGGACTAGCGGAGGGAAATTCTTC,CASSPRTSGGKFF
TRBJ1-1,16,TRBD1,.,TRBV30,TGTGCCTGGAGAAGAACCGTGACAGGGATTGGCACTGAAGCTTTCTTT,CAWRRTVTGIGTEAFF
TRBJ2-7,13,.,few,TRBV14,TGTGCCAGCAGCCAAGATCTCGCAGGCGAGCAGTACTTC,CASSQDLAGEQYF
TRBJ1-1,14,.,few,TRBV19,TGTGCCAGTAGTCCAGGGGTCTTGAACACTGAAGCTTTCTTT,CASSPGVLNTEAFF
TRBJ1-1,14,.,.,TRBV7-9,TGTGCCAGCAGCTCCCAGGCCTTGAACACTGAAGCTTTCTTT,CASSSQALNTEAFF
TRBJ2-1,16,TRBD2,once,TRBV15,TGTGCCACCAGCAGAGAGCGGGAGATAGGGTACAATGAGCAGTTCTTC,CATSREREIGYNEQFF
TRBJ2-7,14,TRBD1,few,TRBV6-1,TGTGCCAGCAGTAGGGACAGATCCGGCTACGAGCAGTACTTC,CASSRDRSGYEQYF
TRBJ1-1,17,TRBD1,.,TRBV5-1,TGCGCCAGCAGCCCGAGGGGGCAACGAATGGGTAGAACTGAAGCTTTCTTT,CASSPRGQRMGRTEAFF
TRBJ1-2,13,TRBD1,.,TRBV2,TGTGCCAGCCGGGACAGGGGTGGCTATGGCTACACCTTC,CASRDRGGYGYTF
TRBJ1-4,15,TRBD1,.,TRBV28,TGTGCCAGCAGTTGGAGGACAGGGCTTCGGGAAAAACTGTTTTTT,CASSWRTGLREKLFF
TRBJ2-1,14,TRBD2,few,TRBV29-1,TGCAGCGCATACCTAGCGGGAGCCTACAATGAGCAGTTCTTC,CSAYLAGAYNEQFF
TRBJ1-2,15,.,.,TRBV19,TGTGCCAGTAGTATATTCGTCGCGGACATGGAGGGCTACACCTTC,CASSIFVADMEGYTF
TRBJ1-1,14,TRBD1,.,TRBV28,TGTGCCAGCAGTGGCGACAGGGCTACCACTGAAGCTTTCTTT,CASSGDRATTEAFF
TRBJ1-1,14,.,few,TRBV2,TGTGCCAGCAACCGGGGGGGGGCGCTGACTGAAGCTTTCTTT,CASNRGGALTEAFF
TRBJ2-3,18,TRBD2,once,TRBV15,TGTGCCACCAGCAGCGGGATCCATAGCGGGACGAGCACAGATACGCAGTATTTT,CATSSGIHSGTSTDTQYF
TRBJ1-1,13,.,.,TRBV27,TGTGCCAGCAGTTGGGGGCCGGACACTGAAGCTTTCTTT,CASSWGPDTEAFF